This TCR beta chain was documented in a study of beta chain features in type 1 diabetes. CDR1 is MNHNS, CDR2 SASEGT, per germline. This CDR3 spans 14 amino acids. Trimming at V came to 4 bases and at J to 5 bases, leaving 5 bases not matched to a gene. Expressed TCRB transcripts were sequenced, since all the RNA that had been isolated was reverse transcribed. Libraries were prepared by immunoSEQ multiplex PCR; TCRdb keeps only in-frame clonotypes and omits some of them. The sample carries over 500,000 clones, roughly a sixth recorded once. This clone was observed a few times. V is TRBV6-1 and J is TRBJ2-1; TRBD1 matches 7 bases. Sequenced: naive CD4+ T cells from blood. The sequence came from a man between 18 and 35 years old in good health. This CDR3 reads CASSVDRDNNEQFF. The CDR3 DNA reads as TGTGCCAGCAGTGTTGACAGGGACAACAATGAGCAGTTCTTC.